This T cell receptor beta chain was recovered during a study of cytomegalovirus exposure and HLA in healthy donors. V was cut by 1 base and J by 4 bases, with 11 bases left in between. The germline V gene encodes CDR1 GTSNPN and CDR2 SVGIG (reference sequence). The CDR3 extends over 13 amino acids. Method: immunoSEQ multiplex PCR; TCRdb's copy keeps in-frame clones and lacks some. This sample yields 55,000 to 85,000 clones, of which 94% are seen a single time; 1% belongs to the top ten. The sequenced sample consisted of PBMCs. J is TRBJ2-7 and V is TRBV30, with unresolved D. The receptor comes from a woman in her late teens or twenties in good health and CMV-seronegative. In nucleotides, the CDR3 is TGTGCCTGGAGTGAACAAAGAACGTACGAGCAGTACTTC. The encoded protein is CAWSEQRTYEQYF.